The rows below give T cell receptor beta chains drawn from one sample of a study of early T cells in non-severe SARS-CoV-2 infection. TCRdb independently ran MiXCR on the 5' RACE reads; one entry per CDR3 protein. The table records about 77,000 distinct CDR3 sequences, 5% of them present only once. This sample comprised whole blood, obtained at baseline. Receptors originate from an adult who was a healthcare worker with PCR-confirmed SARS-CoV-2 infection or an uninfected control (not recorded which). Each CDR3 is given with its conserved first and last residue. D genes are given only for firm matches. Clone size is not always given. Where it is, it says once, few, many or a class for expanded clones.

V: TRBV12-3/TRBV12-4
D: .
J: TRBJ2-1
size: .
DNA: TGTGCCAGCAGTTTTGAGTACTACAATGAGCAGTTCTTC
CDR3: CASSFEYYNEQFF

V: TRBV2
D: .
J: TRBJ2-5
size: few
DNA: TGTGCCAGCAGAGCAAGCTTCCGGGACCCCGAGTCCTTC
CDR3: CASRASFRDPESF

V: TRBV20-1
D: .
J: TRBJ2-1
size: many
DNA: TGCAGTGCTAGAGACCGGGGTCACAGTGACTACAATGAGCAGTTCTTC
CDR3: CSARDRGHSDYNEQFF

V: TRBV6-2/TRBV6-3
D: TRBD2
J: TRBJ2-7
size: many
DNA: TGTGCCAGCAGTTACGAGGGACTAGCGGGACACGAGCAGTACTTC
CDR3: CASSYEGLAGHEQYF

V: TRBV28
D: TRBD1
J: TRBJ2-7
size: .
DNA: TGTGCCAGCTACCGACGGACAGGCGGCTCCTACGAGCAGTACTTC
CDR3: CASYRRTGGSYEQYF

V: TRBV11-2
D: .
J: TRBJ2-1
size: many
DNA: TGTGCCAGCAGCTTACGGCGTCACGAGCAGTTCTTC
CDR3: CASSLRRHEQFF

V: TRBV28
D: TRBD1
J: TRBJ1-1
size: .
DNA: TGTGCCAGCAGTTTACAGACAGGGGACTTCATGAACACTGAAGCTTTCTTT
CDR3: CASSLQTGDFMNTEAFF

V: TRBV27
D: .
J: TRBJ1-5
size: many
DNA: TGTGCCAGCGGGGGGGGCAGGGGCAATCAGCCCCAGCATTTT
CDR3: CASGGGRGNQPQHF

V: TRBV7-8
D: .
J: TRBJ1-6
size: many
DNA: TGTGCCAGCAGCTTAGATCCGGGGTTGAATTCACCCCTCCACTTT
CDR3: CASSLDPGLNSPLHF

V: TRBV12-3/TRBV12-4
D: TRBD1
J: TRBJ2-1
size: many
DNA: TGTGCCAGCAGTTTAGGAAGGGACAGGGGTCCTGAGCAGTTCTTC
CDR3: CASSLGRDRGPEQFF

V: TRBV18
D: .
J: TRBJ1-2
size: few
DNA: TGTGCCAGCTCACCCTCCGGGACACGGAATTATGGCTACACCTTC
CDR3: CASSPSGTRNYGYTF

V: TRBV7-9
D: .
J: TRBJ2-7
size: many
DNA: TGTGCCAGCTCATCTCCGGGACTGGCTTACGAGCAGTACTTC
CDR3: CASSSPGLAYEQYF

V: TRBV3-1
D: .
J: TRBJ2-7
size: few
DNA: TGTGCCAGCAGCCCTCGGACCTCGAGGGGGGAGCAGTACTTC
CDR3: CASSPRTSRGEQYF

V: TRBV12-3/TRBV12-4
D: .
J: TRBJ2-1
size: few
DNA: TGTGCCAGCAGTTTATTCGGCCACGAGTTCTTC
CDR3: CASSLFGHEFF

V: TRBV7-2
D: .
J: TRBJ1-5
size: few
DNA: TGTGCCAGCAGCTTAGGGACAGTTAATAATCAGCCCCAGCATTTT
CDR3: CASSLGTVNNQPQHF

V: TRBV5-4
D: TRBD1
J: TRBJ2-7
size: few
DNA: TGTGCCAGCAGCTCCGGGACAGTTTCCTACGAGCAGTACTTC
CDR3: CASSSGTVSYEQYF

V: TRBV27
D: TRBD1
J: TRBJ1-1
size: many
DNA: TGTGCCAGCAGTTTCCACGGACAGGGTCCGGACACTGAAGCTTTCTTT
CDR3: CASSFHGQGPDTEAFF

V: TRBV7-8
D: TRBD2
J: TRBJ2-1
size: many
DNA: TGTGCCAGCAGCTGGGTGCCCATAGCGGGAGGGACCACAGGTGAGCAGTTCTTC
CDR3: CASSWVPIAGGTTGEQFF

V: TRBV19
D: .
J: TRBJ1-5
size: few
DNA: TGTGCCAGTACGGTCGCGGGGGGTCGATCCAATCAGCCCCAGCATTTT
CDR3: CASTVAGGRSNQPQHF

V: TRBV5-1
D: .
J: TRBJ1-1
size: few
DNA: TGCGCCAGCAGCTTGGAGATAACCACTGAAGCTTTCTTT
CDR3: CASSLEITTEAFF

V: TRBV18
D: TRBD1
J: TRBJ1-1
size: few
DNA: TGTGCCAGCTCACCCGGGACAGGGAACACTGAAGCTTTCTTT
CDR3: CASSPGTGNTEAFF

V: TRBV10-3
D: .
J: TRBJ1-1
size: many
DNA: TGTGCCATCAAGGCCGTGATGAACACTGAAGCTTTCTTT
CDR3: CAIKAVMNTEAFF

V: TRBV7-2
D: .
J: TRBJ2-7
size: few
DNA: TGTGCCAGCAGCCCCCGCCGAGGCTACGAGCAGTACTTC
CDR3: CASSPRRGYEQYF

V: TRBV2
D: .
J: TRBJ1-6
size: .
DNA: TGTGCCAGCAGTGAACTGTCGGCTGGTGGGTCACCCCTCCACTTT
CDR3: CASSELSAGGSPLHF

V: TRBV20-1
D: .
J: TRBJ2-1
size: many
DNA: TGCAGTGCCTCCAGGCAGGGCAATGAGCAGTTCTTC
CDR3: CSASRQGNEQFF

V: TRBV11-2
D: .
J: TRBJ2-7
size: few
DNA: TGTGCCAGCAGCTCGACGCCACTCTCCTACGAGCAGTACTTC
CDR3: CASSSTPLSYEQYF

V: TRBV29-1
D: TRBD2
J: TRBJ2-3
size: .
DNA: TGCAGCGTAGGGAGCGGGACTAACACAGATACGCAGTATTTT
CDR3: CSVGSGTNTDTQYF

V: TRBV20-1
D: .
J: TRBJ1-5
size: many
DNA: TGCAGTGCCCAAAGGTGGGGGGCGAGGGTATCTAGCAATCAGCCCCAGCATTTT
CDR3: CSAQRWGARVSSNQPQHF

V: TRBV7-9
D: TRBD1
J: TRBJ1-1
size: many
DNA: TGTGCCAGCAGCTCACAGGGGCCCACTGAAGCTTTCTTT
CDR3: CASSSQGPTEAFF

V: TRBV20-1
D: .
J: TRBJ2-5
size: many
DNA: TGCAGTGCTAAGGGTCGGGCAGGGGAAGAGACCCAGTACTTC
CDR3: CSAKGRAGEETQYF

V: TRBV6-5
D: TRBD1
J: TRBJ1-1
size: many
DNA: TGTGCCAGCAGCAGGACAGGGGGCATGAACACTGAAGCTTTCTTT
CDR3: CASSRTGGMNTEAFF

V: TRBV5-1
D: .
J: TRBJ1-2
size: many
DNA: TGCGCCAGCAGCTTCGGCGGGGGCATCAACTATGGCTACACCTTC
CDR3: CASSFGGGINYGYTF

V: TRBV28
D: .
J: TRBJ2-2
size: .
DNA: TGTGCCATCCGCCAACCAGCCGCCGGGGAGCTGTTTTTT
CDR3: CAIRQPAAGELFF

V: TRBV6-5
D: .
J: TRBJ1-1
size: .
DNA: TGTGCCAGCAGTTACCACGGTACCAACACTGAAGCTTTCTTT
CDR3: CASSYHGTNTEAFF

V: TRBV20-1
D: .
J: TRBJ2-1
size: .
DNA: TGCAGTGCTAGTTACCCCTACAATGAGCAGTTCTTC
CDR3: CSASYPYNEQFF